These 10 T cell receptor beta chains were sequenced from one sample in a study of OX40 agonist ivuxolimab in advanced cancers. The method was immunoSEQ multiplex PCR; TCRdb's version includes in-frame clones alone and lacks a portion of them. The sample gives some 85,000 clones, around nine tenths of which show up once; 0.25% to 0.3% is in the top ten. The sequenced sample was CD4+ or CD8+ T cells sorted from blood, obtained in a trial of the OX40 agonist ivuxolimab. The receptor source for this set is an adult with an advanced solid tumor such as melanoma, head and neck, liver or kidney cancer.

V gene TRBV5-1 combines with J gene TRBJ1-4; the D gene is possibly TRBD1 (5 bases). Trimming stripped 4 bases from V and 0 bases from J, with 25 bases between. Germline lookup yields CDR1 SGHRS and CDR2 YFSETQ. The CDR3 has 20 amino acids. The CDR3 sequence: CASSPATGRRVGATNEKLFF. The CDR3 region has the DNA TGCGCCAGCAGCCCGGCCACGGGACGGAGGGTCGGGGCAACTAATGAAAAACTGTTTTTT.

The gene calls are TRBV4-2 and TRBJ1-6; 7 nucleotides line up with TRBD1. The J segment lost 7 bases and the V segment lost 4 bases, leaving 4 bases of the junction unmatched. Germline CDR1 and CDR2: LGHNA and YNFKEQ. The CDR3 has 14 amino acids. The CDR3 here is CASSPTGENSPLHF. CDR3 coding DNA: TGTGCCAGCAGCCCCACAGGGGAAAATTCACCCCTCCACTTT.

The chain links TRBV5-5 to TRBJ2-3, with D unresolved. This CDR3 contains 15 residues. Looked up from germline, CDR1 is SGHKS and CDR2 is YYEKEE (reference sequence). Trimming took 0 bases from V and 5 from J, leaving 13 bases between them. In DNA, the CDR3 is TGTGCCAGCAGCTTGGGACCCGAAACAGAAGATACGCAGTATTTT. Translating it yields CASSLGPETEDTQYF.

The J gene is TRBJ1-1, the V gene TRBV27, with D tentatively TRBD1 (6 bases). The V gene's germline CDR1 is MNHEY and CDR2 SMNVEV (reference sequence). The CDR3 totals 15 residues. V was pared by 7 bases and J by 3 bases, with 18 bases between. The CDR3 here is CASTGAPIGYTEAFF. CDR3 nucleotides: TGTGCCAGCACGGGGGCTCCGATCGGGTACACTGAAGCTTTCTTT.

CDR3 residues: CATSRGGGAEAFF. The CDR3 nucleotides are TGTGCCACCAGCAGAGGAGGTGGCGCTGAAGCTTTCTTT. This rearrangement joins TRBV15 to TRBJ1-1; D is uncertain. V was pared by 1 base and J by 6 bases, with 9 bases between. Germline lookup yields CDR1 LNHNV and CDR2 YYDKDF (reference sequence). This CDR3 is built from 13 residues.

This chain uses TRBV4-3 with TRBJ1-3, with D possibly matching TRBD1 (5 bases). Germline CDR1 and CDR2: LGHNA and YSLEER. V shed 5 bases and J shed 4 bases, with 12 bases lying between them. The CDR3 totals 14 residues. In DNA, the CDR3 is TGCGCCAGCAGCAAGGCAGGGAGCGGAAACACCATATATTTT. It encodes CASSKAGSGNTIYF.

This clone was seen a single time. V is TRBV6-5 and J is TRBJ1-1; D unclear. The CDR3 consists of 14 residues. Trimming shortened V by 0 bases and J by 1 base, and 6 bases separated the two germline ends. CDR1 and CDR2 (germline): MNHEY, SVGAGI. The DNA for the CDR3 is TGTGCCAGCAGTTACTCGGCAGAGAACACTGAAGCTTTCTTT. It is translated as CASSYSAENTEAFF.

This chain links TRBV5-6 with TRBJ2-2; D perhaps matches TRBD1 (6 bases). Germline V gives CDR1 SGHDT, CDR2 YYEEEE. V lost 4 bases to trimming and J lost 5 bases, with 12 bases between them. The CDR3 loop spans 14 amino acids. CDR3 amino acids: CASSPGVFTGELFF. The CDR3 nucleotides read TGTGCCAGCAGCCCAGGGGTGTTTACCGGGGAGCTGTTTTTT. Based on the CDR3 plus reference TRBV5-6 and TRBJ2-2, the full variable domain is DAGVTQSPTHLIKTRGQQVTLRCSPKSGHDTVSWYQQALGQGPQFIFQYYEEEERQRGNFPDRFSGHQFPNYSSELNVNALLLGDSALYLCASSPGVFTGELFFGEGSRLTVL.

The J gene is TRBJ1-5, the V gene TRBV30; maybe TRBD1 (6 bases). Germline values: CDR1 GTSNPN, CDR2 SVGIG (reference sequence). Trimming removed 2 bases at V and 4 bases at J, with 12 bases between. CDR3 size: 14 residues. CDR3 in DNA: TGTGCCTGGAGTCTTGGACAGCCTAATCAGCCCCAGCATTTT. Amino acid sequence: CAWSLGQPNQPQHF.

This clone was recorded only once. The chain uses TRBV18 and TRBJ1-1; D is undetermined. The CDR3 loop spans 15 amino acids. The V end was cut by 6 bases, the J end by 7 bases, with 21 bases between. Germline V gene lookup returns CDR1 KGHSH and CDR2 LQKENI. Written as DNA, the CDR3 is TGTGCCAGCTCGCGACCGACGGCATCCGGCGATGAAGCTTTCTTT. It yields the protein CASSRPTASGDEAFF.